One and the same sample provided the 8 T cell receptor beta chains below, sequenced in a study of T cells after yellow fever vaccination. TCRdb ran MiXCR on the 5' RACE reads and lists one entry per CDR3 protein. The data hold hundreds of thousands of distinct CDR3 sequences, with approximately 10% observed a single time. The sample consisted of CD4+ T cells sorted from PBMCs, taken 5 days after the yellow fever booster vaccination. The receptors were sampled from a man between 18 and 29 years old who received the YFV17D yellow fever vaccine.

This clonotype was picked up a small number of times. J is TRBJ2-7 and V is TRBV10-3; D possibly corresponds to TRBD1 (5 bases). The CDR3 covers 14 residues. Germline V gives CDR1 ENHRY, CDR2 SYGVKD. V was pared by 3 bases and J by 3 bases, with 12 bases between. The CDR3: CAISDYYQGYEQYF. DNA for the CDR3: TGTGCCATCAGTGACTATTACCAGGGCTACGAGCAGTACTTC.

This clonotype was found a few times. The CDR3 DNA reads TGTGCCAGCAGCCAAGATAAAACAGGGCGGGAGCAGTACTTC. Translation gives CASSQDKTGREQYF. This chain connects TRBV4-2 to TRBJ2-7, with a possible D match to TRBD1 (6 bases). V lost 0 bases and J 7 bases, leaving 13 bases between the germline ends. CDR3 length equals 14 residues. Germline V lookup: CDR1 LGHNA, CDR2 YNFKEQ.

V gene TRBV20-1 combines with J gene TRBJ2-5; D uncertain. The CDR3 spans 14 residues. V was cut by 6 bases and J by 3 bases, with 17 bases left in between. Germline CDR1 DFQATT, CDR2 SNEGSKA (reference sequence). The CDR3 DNA is TGCAGTGCGAAAGGTGGCAGAGAAAAAGAGACCCAGTACTTC. As protein: CSAKGGREKETQYF.

This clonotype occurred many times. The chain uses TRBV10-3 and TRBJ1-1; a weak D match, TRBD1 (6 bases). CDR1 is ENHRY and CDR2 is SYGVKD in the germline V gene. The CDR3 totals 13 residues. Trimming shortened V by 7 bases and J by 3 bases, and 12 bases separated the two germline ends. As DNA, the CDR3 is TGTGCCATCAAGGTTTCAGGGGACACTGAAGCTTTCTTT. It yields the protein CAIKVSGDTEAFF.

This clonotype was seen more than once but under ten times. V usage is TRBV5-1 and J usage is TRBJ1-1; possibly TRBD1 for D (6 bases). Germline values: CDR1 SGHRS, CDR2 YFSETQ. This CDR3 region has 15 residues. Trimming removed 2 bases from V and 0 bases from J, with 11 bases in between. CDR3 sequence (DNA): TGCGCCAGCAGCTTCACGGGACACTTGAACACTGAAGCTTTCTTT. Translation gives CASSFTGHLNTEAFF.

This clonotype was seen a few times. The V call is TRBV20-1, the J call TRBJ2-3; tentatively, D is TRBD2 (6 bases). This CDR3 spans 11 amino acids. Germline loops: CDR1 DFQATT, CDR2 SNEGSKA (reference sequence). V was trimmed by 3 bases and J by 6 bases, leaving 7 bases between them. DNA of the CDR3: TGCAGTGCTAGCAGCGGGGATACGCAGTATTTT. Protein sequence: CSASSGDTQYF.

This sequence joins TRBV28 and TRBJ1-5; TRBD1 might be the D (5 bases). V was clipped by 3 bases and J by 7 bases, with 7 bases between them. The CDR3 runs 12 residues. In germline, CDR1 is MDHEN, CDR2 SYDVKM. In DNA form, the CDR3 reads TGTGCCAGCAGTTTTTGGGGCCAGCCCCAGCATTTT. Translated, it gives CASSFWGQPQHF.

In this sample, this clonotype turned up a few times. The rearrangement joins TRBV18 to TRBJ2-1; 7 bases are shared with TRBD2. The CDR3 is 13 amino acids. CDR1 and CDR2 (germline): KGHSH, LQKENI. The ends lost 2 bases at V and 7 bases at J; junction bases unmatched: 2. The CDR3 loop reads CASSPGEGNEQFF. The CDR3 DNA reads as TGTGCCAGCTCACCAGGGGAGGGGAATGAGCAGTTCTTC. Looking up the rest from reference TRBV18 and TRBJ2-1 gives the full variable domain: NAGVMQNPRHLVRRRGQEARLRCSPMKGHSHVYWYRQLPEEGLKFMVYLQKENIIDESGMPKERFSAEFPKEGPSILRIQQVVRGDSAAYFCASSPGEGNEQFFGPGTRLTVL.